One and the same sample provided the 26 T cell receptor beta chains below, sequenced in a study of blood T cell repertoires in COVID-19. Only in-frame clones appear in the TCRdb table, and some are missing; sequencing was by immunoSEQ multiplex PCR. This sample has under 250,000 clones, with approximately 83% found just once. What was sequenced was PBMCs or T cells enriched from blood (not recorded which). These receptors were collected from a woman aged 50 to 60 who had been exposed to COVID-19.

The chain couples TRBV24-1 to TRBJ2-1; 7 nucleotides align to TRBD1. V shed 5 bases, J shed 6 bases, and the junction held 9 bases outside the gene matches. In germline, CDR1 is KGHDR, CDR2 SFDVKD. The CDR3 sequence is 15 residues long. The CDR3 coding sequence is TGTGCCACCAGTGCCCGGGACAGCCTTTCCAATGAGCAGTTCTTC. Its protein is CATSARDSLSNEQFF.

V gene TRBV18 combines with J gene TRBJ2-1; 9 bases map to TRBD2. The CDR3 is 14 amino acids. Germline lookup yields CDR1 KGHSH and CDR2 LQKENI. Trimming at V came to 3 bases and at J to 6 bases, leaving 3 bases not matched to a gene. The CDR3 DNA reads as TGTGCCAGCTCACCGGAGGGACTAGCCAATGAGCAGTTCTTC. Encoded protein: CASSPEGLANEQFF.

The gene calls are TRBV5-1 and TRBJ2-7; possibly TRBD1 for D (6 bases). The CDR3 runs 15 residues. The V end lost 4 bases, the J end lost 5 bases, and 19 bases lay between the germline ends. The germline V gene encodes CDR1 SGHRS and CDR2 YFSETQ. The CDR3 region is CASSLVSGTNDEQYF. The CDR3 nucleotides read TGCGCCAGCAGCCTGGTGTCCGGGACAAACGACGAGCAGTACTTC.

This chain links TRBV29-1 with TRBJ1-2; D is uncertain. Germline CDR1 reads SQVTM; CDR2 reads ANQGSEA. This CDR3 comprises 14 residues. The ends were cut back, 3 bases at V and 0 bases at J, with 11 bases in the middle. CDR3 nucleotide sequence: TGCAGCGTTGAGTGGCAGCTAGCTAACTATGGCTACACCTTC. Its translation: CSVEWQLANYGYTF.

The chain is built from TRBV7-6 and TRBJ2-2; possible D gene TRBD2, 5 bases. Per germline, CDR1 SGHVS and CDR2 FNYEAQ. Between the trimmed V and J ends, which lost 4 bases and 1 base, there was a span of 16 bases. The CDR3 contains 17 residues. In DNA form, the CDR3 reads TGTGCCAGCAGCTCACGATCCACGGGGAAGAACACCGGGGAGCTGTTTTTT. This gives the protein CASSSRSTGKNTGELFF.

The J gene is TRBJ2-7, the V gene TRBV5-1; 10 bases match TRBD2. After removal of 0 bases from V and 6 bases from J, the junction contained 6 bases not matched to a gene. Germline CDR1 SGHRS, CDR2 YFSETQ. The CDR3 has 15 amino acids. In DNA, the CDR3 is TGCGCCAGCAGCTTGGTGAGCGGGGGGGAGTTCGAGCAGTACTTC. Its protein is CASSLVSGGEFEQYF.

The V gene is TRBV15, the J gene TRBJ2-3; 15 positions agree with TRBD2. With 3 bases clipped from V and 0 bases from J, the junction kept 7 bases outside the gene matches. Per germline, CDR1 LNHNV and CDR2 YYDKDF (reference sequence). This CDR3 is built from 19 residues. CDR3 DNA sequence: TGTGCCACCAGCAGTGGCACGGGACTAGCGGGGGGTAGCACAGATACGCAGTATTTT. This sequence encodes CATSSGTGLAGGSTDTQYF.

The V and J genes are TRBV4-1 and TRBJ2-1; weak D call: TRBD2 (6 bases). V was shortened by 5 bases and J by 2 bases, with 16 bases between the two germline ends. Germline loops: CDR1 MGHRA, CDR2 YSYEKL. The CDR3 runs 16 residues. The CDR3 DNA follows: TGCGCCAGCAGCGGCGGGGAGCAAGGGCCCTACAATGAGCAGTTCTTC. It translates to CASSGGEQGPYNEQFF.

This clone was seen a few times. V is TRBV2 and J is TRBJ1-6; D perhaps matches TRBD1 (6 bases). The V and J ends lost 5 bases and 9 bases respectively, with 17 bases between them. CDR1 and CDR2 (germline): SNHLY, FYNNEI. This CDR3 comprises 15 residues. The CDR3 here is CASSLQGGGASPLHF. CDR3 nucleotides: TGTGCCAGCAGTCTCCAGGGTGGGGGGGCTTCACCCCTCCACTTT.

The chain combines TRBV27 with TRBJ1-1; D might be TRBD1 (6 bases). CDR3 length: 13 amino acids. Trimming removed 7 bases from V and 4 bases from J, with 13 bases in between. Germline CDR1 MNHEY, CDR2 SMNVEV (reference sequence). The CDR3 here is CASTRQGSTEAFF. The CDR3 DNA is TGTGCCAGCACCCGCCAGGGGAGCACTGAAGCTTTCTTT.

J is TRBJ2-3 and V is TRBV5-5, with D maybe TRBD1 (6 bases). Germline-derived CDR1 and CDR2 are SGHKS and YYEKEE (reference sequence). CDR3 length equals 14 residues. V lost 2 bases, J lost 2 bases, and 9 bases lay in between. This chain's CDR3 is CASSFQGHTDTQYF. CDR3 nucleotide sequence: TGTGCCAGCAGCTTTCAGGGGCACACAGATACGCAGTATTTT.

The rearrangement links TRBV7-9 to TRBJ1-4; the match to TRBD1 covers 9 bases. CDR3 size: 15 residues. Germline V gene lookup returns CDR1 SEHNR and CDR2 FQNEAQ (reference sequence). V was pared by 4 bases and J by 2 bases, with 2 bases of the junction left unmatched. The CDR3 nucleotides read TGTGCCAGCAGCTCTACAGGGGGCACTAATGAAAAACTGTTTTTT. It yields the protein CASSSTGGTNEKLFF.

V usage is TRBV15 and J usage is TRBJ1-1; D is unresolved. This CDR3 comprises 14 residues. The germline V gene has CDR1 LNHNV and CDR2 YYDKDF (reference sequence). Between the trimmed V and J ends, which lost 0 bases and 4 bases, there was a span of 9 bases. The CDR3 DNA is TGTGCCACCAGCAGAGACAGAGGGTTCACTGAAGCTTTCTTT. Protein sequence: CATSRDRGFTEAFF.

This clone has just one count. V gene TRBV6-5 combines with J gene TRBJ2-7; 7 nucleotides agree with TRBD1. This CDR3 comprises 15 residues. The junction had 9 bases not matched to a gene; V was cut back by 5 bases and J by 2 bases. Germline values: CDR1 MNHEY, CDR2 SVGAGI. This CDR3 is CASSISQTGTYEQYF. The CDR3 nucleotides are TGTGCCAGCAGTATCTCTCAGACAGGGACCTACGAGCAGTACTTC.

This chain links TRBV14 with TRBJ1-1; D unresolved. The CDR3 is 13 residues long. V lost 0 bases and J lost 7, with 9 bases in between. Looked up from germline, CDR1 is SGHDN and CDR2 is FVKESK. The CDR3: CASSQEFQIEAFF. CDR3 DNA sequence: TGTGCCAGCAGCCAAGAATTTCAGATTGAAGCTTTCTTT.

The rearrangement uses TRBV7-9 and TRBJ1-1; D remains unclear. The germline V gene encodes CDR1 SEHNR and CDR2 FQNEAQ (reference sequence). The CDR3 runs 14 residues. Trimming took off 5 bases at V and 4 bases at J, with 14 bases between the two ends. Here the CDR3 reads CASSLTSEGTEAFF. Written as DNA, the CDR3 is TGTGCCAGCAGCCTTACTAGTGAGGGCACTGAAGCTTTCTTT.

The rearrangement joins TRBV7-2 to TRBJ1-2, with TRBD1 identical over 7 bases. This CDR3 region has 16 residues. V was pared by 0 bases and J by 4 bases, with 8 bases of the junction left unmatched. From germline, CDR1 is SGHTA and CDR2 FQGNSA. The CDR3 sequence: CASSLAPQTGPYGYTF. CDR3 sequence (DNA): TGTGCCAGCAGCTTAGCCCCCCAGACAGGGCCCTATGGCTACACCTTC. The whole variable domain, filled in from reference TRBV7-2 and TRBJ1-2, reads GAGVSQSPSNKVTEKGKDVELRCDPISGHTALYWYRQSLGQGLEFLIYFQGNSAPDKSGLPSDRFSAERTGGSVSTLTIQRTQQEDSAVYLCASSLAPQTGPYGYTFGSGTRLTVV.

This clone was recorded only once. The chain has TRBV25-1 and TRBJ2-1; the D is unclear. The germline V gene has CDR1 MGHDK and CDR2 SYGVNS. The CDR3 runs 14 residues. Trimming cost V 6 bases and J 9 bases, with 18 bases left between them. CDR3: CASRILPPRGEQFF. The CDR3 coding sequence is TGTGCCAGCAGGATTCTACCTCCGCGAGGTGAGCAGTTCTTC.

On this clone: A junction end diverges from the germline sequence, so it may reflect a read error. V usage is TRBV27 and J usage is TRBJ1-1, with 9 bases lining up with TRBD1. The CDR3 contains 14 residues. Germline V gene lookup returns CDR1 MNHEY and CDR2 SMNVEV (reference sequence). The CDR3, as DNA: TGTGCCAGCAGTTTAGGGACAGGGAACGCTGAAGCTTTCTTT. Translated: CASSLGTGNAEAFF.

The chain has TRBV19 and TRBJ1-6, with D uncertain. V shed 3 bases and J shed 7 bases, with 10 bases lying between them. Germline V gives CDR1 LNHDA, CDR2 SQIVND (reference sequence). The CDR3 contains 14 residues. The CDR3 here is CASSIPTENSPLHF. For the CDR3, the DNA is TGTGCCAGTAGTATCCCGACGGAGAATTCACCCCTCCACTTT. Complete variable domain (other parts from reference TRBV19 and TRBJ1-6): DGGITQSPKYLFRKEGQNVTLSCEQNLNHDAMYWYRQDPGQGLRLIYYSQIVNDFQKGDIAEGYSVSREKKESFPLTVTSAQKNPTAFYLCASSIPTENSPLHFGNGTRLTVT.

In DNA, the CDR3 is TGCGCCAGCAGCCAAGATAACAGGGCCGGGGAGCTGTTTTTT. Translating it yields CASSQDNRAGELFF. This chain connects TRBV4-3 to TRBJ2-2, with a weak D call TRBD1 (6 bases). Deletions cut 0 bases from V and 6 bases from J, with 8 bases between. CDR1 is LGHNA and CDR2 is YSLEER in the germline V gene. The length of the CDR3 is 14 residues.

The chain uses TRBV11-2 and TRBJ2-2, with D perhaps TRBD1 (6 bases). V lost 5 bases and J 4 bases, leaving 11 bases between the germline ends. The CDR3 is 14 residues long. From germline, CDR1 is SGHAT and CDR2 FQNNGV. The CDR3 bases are TGTGCCAGCAGCAAACAGGGAAGCACCGGGGAGCTGTTTTTT. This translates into CASSKQGSTGELFF.

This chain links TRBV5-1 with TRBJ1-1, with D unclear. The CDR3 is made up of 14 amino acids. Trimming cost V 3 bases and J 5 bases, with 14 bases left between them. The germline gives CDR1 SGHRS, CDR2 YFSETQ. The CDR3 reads CASSSSAGGTEAFF. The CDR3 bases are TGCGCCAGCAGCTCGTCAGCGGGTGGGACTGAAGCTTTCTTT.

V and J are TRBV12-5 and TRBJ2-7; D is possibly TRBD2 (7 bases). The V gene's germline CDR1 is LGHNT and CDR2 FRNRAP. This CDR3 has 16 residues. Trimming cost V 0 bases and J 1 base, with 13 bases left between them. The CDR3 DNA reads TGTGCTAGTGGTTTGGTACTCGGGGGGCCTTCCTACGAGCAGTACTTC. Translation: CASGLVLGGPSYEQYF. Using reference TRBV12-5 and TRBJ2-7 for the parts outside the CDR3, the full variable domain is DARVTQTPRHKVTEMGQEVTMRCQPILGHNTVFWYRQTMMQGLELLAYFRNRAPLDDSGMPKDRFSAEMPDATLATLKIQPSEPRDSAVYFCASGLVLGGPSYEQYFGPGTRLTVT.

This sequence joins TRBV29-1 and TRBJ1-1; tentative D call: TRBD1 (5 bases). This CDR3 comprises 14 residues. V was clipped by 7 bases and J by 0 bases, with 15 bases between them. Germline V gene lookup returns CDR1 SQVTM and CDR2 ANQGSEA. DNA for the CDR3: TGCAGCGCTAATGGGGGGGGAATGAACACTGAAGCTTTCTTT. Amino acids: CSANGGGMNTEAFF.

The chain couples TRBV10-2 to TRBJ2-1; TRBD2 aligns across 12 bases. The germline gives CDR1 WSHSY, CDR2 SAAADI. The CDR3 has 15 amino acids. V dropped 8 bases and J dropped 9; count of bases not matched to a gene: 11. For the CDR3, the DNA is TGCGCCAGCGGAGCCCTAGCGGGGGGGCCCGGTGAGCAGTTCTTC. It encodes CASGALAGGPGEQFF.